This T cell receptor beta chain originates from a study of blood T cell repertoires in COVID-19. V lost 3 bases and J lost 2; bases outside the gene matches: 11. CDR1 KGHSH and CDR2 LQKENI come from the germline V gene. This CDR3 has 17 residues. TCRdb's table, derived via immunoSEQ multiplex PCR, lists solely in-frame clones and lacks some. The sample shows approximately 110,000 clones, around nine tenths of them seen only once. The rearrangement uses TRBV18 and TRBJ2-7; 9 bases agree with TRBD1. The specimen was peripheral blood. The receptor comes from a woman aged 70-85 years who had recovered from COVID-19. The CDR3 coding sequence is TGTGCCAGCTCACCGGCCGGGACAGGGATGGTAACCTACGAGCAGTACTTC. Protein product: CASSPAGTGMVTYEQYF. Combining the CDR3 with reference TRBV18 and TRBJ2-7 gives the whole variable domain NAGVMQNPRHLVRRRGQEARLRCSPMKGHSHVYWYRQLPEEGLKFMVYLQKENIIDESGMPKERFSAEFPKEGPSILRIQQVVRGDSAAYFCASSPAGTGMVTYEQYFGPGTRLTVT.